This entry lists 21 T cell receptor beta chains sequenced from one sample in a study of blood T cell repertoires in COVID-19. This table comes from immunoSEQ multiplex PCR, and its TCRdb copy is limited to in-frame clones, with some not included. This sample has about 370,000 clones; 80% to 90% occur once, and the top ten carry approximately 1%. The sequencing sample was made of PBMCs or T cells enriched from blood (not recorded which). Receptors originate from a man between 18 and 35 years old who had recovered from COVID-19.

This clone was picked up one time. The chain is built from TRBV9 and TRBJ2-3; TRBD2 matches 10 bases. The CDR3 runs to 16 residues. Germline loops: CDR1 SGDLS, CDR2 YYNGEE. Losses at the gene ends were 0 bases for V and 6 bases for J; bases not matched to a gene: 7. CDR3 loop: CASSVGERGGLDTQYF. The CDR3 nucleotides are TGTGCCAGCAGCGTAGGGGAGCGGGGGGGTTTGGATACGCAGTATTTT.

This clone was found a few times. The chain combines TRBV29-1 with TRBJ1-2; 10 bases are shared with TRBD1. Unmatched junction bases numbered 7, after V lost 5 bases and J lost 7 bases. This CDR3 spans 13 amino acids. Germline lookup yields CDR1 SQVTM and CDR2 ANQGSEA. The CDR3, as DNA: TGCAGCGTTTCCGGGACAGGGGACGCTGGCTACACCTTC. It specifies CSVSGTGDAGYTF.

The genes are TRBV18 and TRBJ2-3; 8 bases fit TRBD1. Germline assignment: CDR1 KGHSH and CDR2 LQKENI. The CDR3 is 15 amino acids. J was trimmed by 1 base and V by 6 bases; bases with no gene match: 6. CDR3 loop: CASSKTGVGTDTQYF. The CDR3 DNA is TGTGCCAGCTCCAAGACAGGGGTGGGCACAGATACGCAGTATTTT.

The chain employs TRBV12-5 and TRBJ2-3; 9 bases align to TRBD2. Germline CDR1 and CDR2: LGHNT and FRNRAP. V was clipped by 0 bases and J by 1 base; unmatched bases: 11. The CDR3 is made up of 19 amino acids. Here the CDR3 reads CASGLVLSGRSFGTDTQYF. In nucleotides, the CDR3 is TGTGCTAGTGGTTTGGTACTTAGCGGGAGATCATTCGGCACAGATACGCAGTATTTT. The full variable domain, completed using reference TRBV12-5 and TRBJ2-3, is DARVTQTPRHKVTEMGQEVTMRCQPILGHNTVFWYRQTMMQGLELLAYFRNRAPLDDSGMPKDRFSAEMPDATLATLKIQPSEPRDSAVYFCASGLVLSGRSFGTDTQYFGPGTRLTVL.

This clone has a single count. The chain carries TRBV5-1 and TRBJ1-6; D gene unclear. The CDR3 contains 14 residues. Trimming took 0 bases from V and 7 from J, leaving 8 bases between them. The germline V gene has CDR1 SGHRS and CDR2 YFSETQ. Here the CDR3 reads CASSLGRVNSPLHF. The CDR3 DNA is TGCGCCAGCAGCTTGGGGCGGGTGAATTCACCCCTCCACTTT.

The rearrangement uses TRBV6-2 or TRBV6-3 and TRBJ1-2; 12 bases are shared with TRBD1. The CDR3 covers 16 residues. The V and J ends lost 4 bases and 6 bases, in that order; junction bases with no gene match: 9. The V gene's germline CDR1 is MNHEY and CDR2 SVGEGT. This CDR3 reads CASSLTPGTGGHGYTF. The CDR3 DNA reads as TGTGCCAGCAGTTTAACCCCCGGGACAGGGGGCCATGGCTACACCTTC.

This chain connects TRBV18 to TRBJ1-5, with TRBD1 matching 10 bases. The CDR3 runs to 16 residues. The germline gives CDR1 KGHSH, CDR2 LQKENI. Unmatched junction bases numbered 15, after V lost 6 bases and J lost 10 bases. The DNA of the CDR3 is TGTGCCAGCTCTCGGACGGGACAGGGGACATGGCATCCCCAGCATTTT. Protein: CASSRTGQGTWHPQHF.

The chain recombines TRBV7-9 with TRBJ1-5; D unresolved. Deletions cut 6 bases from V and 5 bases from J, with 8 bases between. Germline V gives CDR1 SEHNR, CDR2 FQNEAQ (reference sequence). This CDR3 is built from 12 residues. The DNA for the CDR3 is TGTGCCAGCAGATTTCAGGATCAGCCCCAGCATTTT. Translation: CASRFQDQPQHF.

This clone was counted a single time. One end of the junction fails to match germline, which may point to a read error. The V gene is TRBV6-1, the J gene TRBJ1-1; a possible D gene is TRBD1 (6 bases). CDR3 size: 15 residues. CDR1 and CDR2 from the germline V gene are MNHNS and SASEGT. CDR3 DNA: TGTGCCAGCAGAGAAGACAGGTCTGCAAATACTGAAGCTTTCTTT. Its translation: CASREDRSANTEAFF.

The V and J genes are TRBV6-2 or TRBV6-3 and TRBJ2-5; D is unresolved. Between the trimmed V and J ends, which lost 3 bases and 0 bases, there was a span of 8 bases. The CDR3 consists of 14 residues. The V gene's germline CDR1 is MNHEY and CDR2 SVGEGT. This CDR3 reads CASSYLRYQETQYF. The CDR3 bases are TGTGCCAGCAGTTATCTTCGGTACCAAGAGACCCAGTACTTC.

The chain employs TRBV7-5 and TRBJ2-7; TRBD2 is the table's D call, not checked against the DNA. TRBV7-5 is annotated as a pseudogene. The CDR3 is 17 amino acids. The CDR3 DNA reads as TGTGTCAGAAGCTTAGCCACCCTACGTGGAGGGAGAGGCGAGCAGTACTTC. It is translated as CVRSLATLRGGRGEQYF.

The chain has TRBV7-3 and TRBJ2-1; D is ambiguous. V was trimmed by 2 bases and J by 0 bases, leaving 8 bases between them. Germline V gene sequence: CDR1 SGHTA, CDR2 FQGTGA. The CDR3 has 15 residues. The CDR3 DNA reads TGTGCCAGCAGCTTAGAGGTCAACTCCTACAATGAGCAGTTCTTC. Translated: CASSLEVNSYNEQFF.

J is TRBJ2-7 and V is TRBV5-4; a possible D gene is TRBD1 (6 bases). The V and J ends lost 2 bases and 7 bases respectively, with 19 bases between them. The CDR3 sequence is 15 residues long. Per germline, CDR1 SGHNT and CDR2 YYREEE (reference sequence). The CDR3 region is CASSFETGPSREQYF. CDR3 bases: TGTGCCAGCAGCTTTGAGACAGGTCCCTCGAGGGAGCAGTACTTC. Full variable domain (remainder filled in from reference TRBV5-4 and TRBJ2-7): ETGVTQSPTHLIKTRGQQVTLRCSSQSGHNTVSWYQQALGQGPQFIFQYYREEENGRGNFPPRFSGLQFPNYSSELNVNALELDDSALYLCASSFETGPSREQYFGPGTRLTVT.

This clone was seen just once. The chain employs TRBV11-2 and TRBJ2-5; the D gene is possibly TRBD1 (5 bases). This CDR3 spans 13 amino acids. Germline CDR1 reads SGHAT; CDR2 reads FQNNGV. V gave up 5 bases and J gave up 0 bases, with 7 bases separating them. In DNA form, the CDR3 reads TGTGCCAGCAGCCCAGGGAACCAAGAGACCCAGTACTTC. Amino acid sequence: CASSPGNQETQYF.

This chain links TRBV28 with TRBJ1-1, with 7 bases lining up with TRBD1. V was pared by 11 bases and J by 1 base, with 7 bases of the junction left unmatched. Germline lookup yields CDR1 MDHEN and CDR2 SYDVKM. The CDR3 is made up of 13 amino acids. CDR3 sequence reads: CAGKGAGNTEAFF. The CDR3 nucleotides read TGTGCCGGAAAGGGGGCGGGGAACACTGAAGCTTTCTTT.

The gene calls are TRBV6-5 and TRBJ1-6; D is possibly TRBD1 (6 bases). The CDR3 has 13 residues. From germline, CDR1 is MNHEY and CDR2 SVGAGI. With 8 bases removed from V and 11 bases from J, the gap between germline ends came to 16 bases. The CDR3 coding sequence is TGTGCCAGCGCACAGGGCGAGGTGGCACCCCTCCACTTT. Translating gives CASAQGEVAPLHF.

This chain joins TRBV13 and TRBJ2-7; 7 nucleotides line up with TRBD2. Germline V gene lookup returns CDR1 PRHDT and CDR2 FYEKMQ (reference sequence). The V gene end was trimmed by 0 bases and the J gene end by 5 bases; junction bases not matched to a gene: 4. This CDR3 is built from 14 residues. The CDR3 region is CASSLGAGVHEQYF. CDR3 DNA sequence: TGTGCCAGCAGCTTAGGGGCGGGGGTCCACGAGCAGTACTTC.

This rearrangement joins TRBV5-1 to TRBJ1-3; 10 bases line up with TRBD1. Germline CDR1 and CDR2: SGHRS and YFSETQ. Trimming cost V 2 bases and J 4 bases; bases outside gene matches: 6. This CDR3 has 16 residues. Here the CDR3 reads CASSFTGQGSGNTIYF. The CDR3 nucleotides are TGCGCCAGCAGCTTCACGGGACAGGGGTCGGGAAACACCATATATTTT.

This chain joins TRBV5-8 and TRBJ1-5; 10 bases are shared with TRBD1. CDR3 length: 16 amino acids. J was trimmed by 5 bases and V by 5 bases; bases with no gene match: 10. Germline V lookup: CDR1 SGHTS, CDR2 YDEGEE. The CDR3 sequence: CASRLRGQGTHQPQHF. In nucleotides, the CDR3 is TGTGCCAGCAGGTTACGGGGACAGGGGACACATCAGCCCCAGCATTTT.

Comments on this clone: At one boundary the junction diverges from the germline segment, which might be a read error. The genes are TRBV9 and TRBJ2-7; 8 nucleotides align to TRBD2. Germline V gene sequence: CDR1 SGDLS, CDR2 YYNGEE. CDR3 length: 15 residues. CDR3: CASSVGAGGSDEQYF. CDR3 in DNA: TGTGCCAGCAGCGTTGGGGCGGGAGGCTCCGACGAGCAGTACTTC.

This chain uses TRBV9 with TRBJ2-1, with 8 nucleotides matching TRBD2. V trimming: 4 bases; J trimming: 2 bases; junction bases outside the gene matches: 5. Looked up from germline, CDR1 is SGDLS and CDR2 is YYNGEE. The length of the CDR3 is 15 residues. The CDR3: CASSQAGVPYNEQFF. In DNA form, the CDR3 reads TGTGCCAGCAGCCAAGCGGGAGTCCCCTACAATGAGCAGTTCTTC.